This T cell receptor (beta chain) was observed in a study of pediatric ulcerative colitis. The germline V gene encodes CDR1 SQVTM and CDR2 ANQGSEA. The V end lost 3 bases, the J end lost 6 bases, and 11 bases lay between the germline ends. The CDR3 has 12 residues. Sequencing used immunoSEQ multiplex PCR; TCRdb keeps in-frame clones, though not all of them. The sample lists under 50,000 clones; about 79% were seen once. One to two pinch biopsies were taken from the rectum during colonoscopy. Specimen: gut tissue. This receptor was taken from a girl aged 5-17 years with moderate ulcerative colitis. This chain connects TRBV29-1 to TRBJ1-1; possible D gene TRBD1, 5 bases. The CDR3 nucleotides read TGCAGCGTTGATAGGGGTTTGGCTGAAGCTTTCTTT. This sequence encodes CSVDRGLAEAFF.